What follows describes a single TCR beta chain. Measured with immunoSEQ multiplex PCR; TCRdb has only the in-frame clones, and not every one. The table has 12,000 to 15,000 clones, approximately 76% seen once. The entry originates in a study of radiotherapy plus CTLA-4 blockade in lung cancer. The length of the CDR3 is 15 residues. Germline loops: CDR1 SGHKS, CDR2 YYEKEE (reference sequence). V lost 2 bases, J lost 6 bases, and 14 bases lay in between. The clonotype comes from a human donor with non-small cell lung cancer whose response to radiotherapy plus ipilimumab could not be evaluated. The sequencing here drew on peripheral blood, taken from a patient treated with radiotherapy plus ipilimumab. The chain combines TRBV5-5 with TRBJ2-2; D is unclear. The CDR3 DNA sequence: TGTGCCAGCAGCTTCGAGGAAGGTTATTCCGGGGAGCTGTTTTTT. Protein: CASSFEEGYSGELFF.